A selection of T cell receptor beta chains follows, all from one sample in a study of cytomegalovirus exposure and HLA in healthy donors. The data were produced by immunoSEQ multiplex PCR, yet TCRdb's version contains in-frame clones alone and is incomplete. Here the sample spans some 150,000 clones, about 73% being singletons. What was sequenced was PBMCs. These receptors came from a middle-aged man in good health and CMV-seropositive. The CDR3 runs from the conserved cysteine through the conserved F or W. D genes are given only for firm matches. The size of a clone is reported for some rows only, either as once, few or many, or as a class for expanded clones.

>TRBD2|TRBJ2-2|TRBV7-9|-
CASSYPGLAGGVYTGELFF
TGTGCCAGCAGCTATCCCGGACTAGCGGGAGGGGTTTACACCGGGGAGCTGTTTTTT
>TRBD1|TRBJ2-7|TRBV7-2|few
CASSLWTGAFGEQYF
TGTGCCAGCAGTTTATGGACAGGGGCGTTCGGCGAGCAGTACTTC
>-|TRBJ2-7|TRBV27|-
CASSSQGEGERYF
TGTGCCAGCAGTTCACAGGGAGAAGGCGAGCGGTACTTC
>-|TRBJ1-6|TRBV5-1|once
CASSDGQSSYNSPLHF
TGCGCCAGCAGCGACGGACAGAGCTCCTATAATTCACCCCTCCACTTT
>TRBD1|TRBJ2-5|TRBV7-3|-
CASSLMGQEKETQYF
TGTGCCAGCAGCTTAATGGGACAGGAGAAAGAGACCCAGTACTTC
>TRBD2|TRBJ2-3|TRBV5-4|few
CASSLDEAGVRRDTQYF
TGTGCCAGCAGCTTGGACGAAGCGGGAGTCCGTAGGGATACGCAGTATTTT
>TRBD2|TRBJ2-5|TRBV10-3|-
CAIAEGEGSETQYF
TGTGCCATCGCCGAAGGGGAGGGTTCAGAGACCCAGTACTTC
>TRBD1|TRBJ1-3|TRBV28|-
CASSPQGLGSGNTIYF
TGTGCCAGCAGTCCACAGGGGCTCGGGAGTGGAAACACCATATACTTT
>TRBD2|TRBJ2-1|TRBV11-3|-
CASSLGSASGSKRQFF
TGTGCCAGCAGCTTAGGGTCGGCTAGCGGGAGTAAGCGGCAGTTCTTC
>-|TRBJ2-7|TRBV7-6|once
CASSLKAEPSYEQYF
TGTGCCAGCAGCTTGAAAGCGGAACCATCCTACGAGCAGTACTTC
>-|TRBJ1-2|TRBV6-1|-
CASSEDKGIIGGYTF
TGTGCCAGCAGTGAAGACAAGGGGATCATTGGTGGCTACACCTTC
>TRBD1|TRBJ1-5|TRBV7-9|-
CASSLGTGMGKNQPQHF
TGTGCCAGCAGCTTAGGGACAGGGATGGGGAAAAATCAGCCCCAGCATTTT
>-|TRBJ1-5|TRBV19|-
CASSPDGVGNQPQHF
TGTGCCAGTAGCCCCGACGGGGTAGGCAATCAGCCCCAGCATTTT
>-|TRBJ1-1|TRBV7-9|-
CSSSLGQASAEAFF
TGTTCCAGCAGCTTAGGGCAGGCCTCCGCTGAAGCTTTCTTT
>TRBD2|TRBJ2-7|TRBV6-1|-
CASGTSGTDDYEQYF
TGTGCCAGCGGGACTAGCGGGACCGATGACTACGAGCAGTACTTC
>-|TRBJ1-1|TRBV7-9|-
CASSYLGAEAFF
TGTGCCAGCAGCTACTTGGGCGCTGAAGCTTTCTTT
>TRBD1|TRBJ1-1|TRBV6-5|-
CASAQGTGEWAFF
TGTGCCAGCGCTCAAGGGACAGGGGAATGGGCTTTCTTT
>TRBD2|TRBJ2-7|TRBV7-9|-
CASSLAQTSNRPFYEQYF
TGTGCCAGCAGCTTAGCGCAGACTAGCAACCGTCCTTTTTACGAGCAGTACTTC
>-|TRBJ1-2|TRBV7-9|-
CASSLTGGYGYTF
TGTGCCAGCAGCTTAACGGGAGGCTATGGCTACACCTTC
>TRBD2|TRBJ2-5|TRBV5-1|-
CASTNGGSRETQYF
TGCGCCAGCACCAACGGGGGGTCCAGGGAGACCCAGTACTTC
>TRBD2|TRBJ2-2|TRBV4-2|-
CASSLSGRSTGELFF
TGTGCCAGCAGCCTTAGCGGGAGGAGTACCGGGGAGCTGTTTTTT
>-|TRBJ2-3|TRBV11-2|few
CASSFQGTDTQYF
TGTGCCAGCAGCTTCCAGGGGACAGATACGCAGTATTTT
>TRBD2|TRBJ2-7|TRBV19|-
CASCPSGEGSYEQYF
TGTGCCAGCTGTCCCTCGGGGGAGGGGTCCTACGAGCAGTACTTC
>TRBD1|TRBJ2-7|TRBV6-6|few
CASSSLGQGYEQYF
TGTGCCAGCAGCTCTCTTGGACAGGGGTACGAGCAGTACTTC
>TRBD1|TRBJ1-2|TRBV4-2|-
CASSQDKGQSANYGYTF
TGTGCCAGCAGCCAAGATAAGGGACAGTCGGCTAACTATGGCTACACCTTC
>TRBD1|TRBJ1-2|TRBV6-1|-
CASRAGTGSGRYTF
TGTGCCAGCAGGGCCGGGACAGGCTCGGGTCGCTACACCTTC
>TRBD1|TRBJ1-4|TRBV6-1|-
CASRQGARGEKLFF
TGTGCCAGCAGACAGGGGGCGCGGGGTGAAAAACTGTTTTTT
>TRBD2|TRBJ2-1|TRBV7-2|-
CASSLPTSGRNEQFF
TGTGCCAGCAGCTTACCGACTAGCGGGAGGAATGAGCAGTTCTTC
>-|TRBJ2-7|TRBV6-1|-
CASSAYREGYHEQYF
TGTGCCAGCAGTGCCTACAGGGAAGGGTACCACGAGCAGTACTTC
>-|TRBJ1-2|TRBV30|once
CACPTTGSGYYGYTF
TGTGCCTGCCCGACCACAGGGTCGGGGTACTATGGCTACACCTTC
>TRBD2|TRBJ2-7|TRBV19|-
CASSLGASGLAYEQYF
TGTGCCAGTAGTCTGGGGGCTAGCGGGCTTGCCTACGAGCAGTACTTC
>TRBD2|TRBJ2-5|TRBV4-3|-
CASSQEGTSQETQYF
TGCGCCAGCAGCCAAGAAGGGACTAGCCAAGAGACCCAGTACTTC
>TRBD1|TRBJ2-5|TRBV5-6|-
CASSLGQGFQETQYF
TGTGCCAGCAGCTTGGGACAGGGATTCCAAGAGACCCAGTACTTC
>-|TRBJ2-1|TRBV2|few
CASGLASEDNEQFF
TGTGCCAGCGGTCTAGCGAGTGAGGACAATGAGCAGTTCTTC
>-|TRBJ2-3|TRBV5-1|-
CASSLLGGTDTQYF
TGCGCCAGCAGCTTGTTAGGGGGCACAGATACGCAGTATTTT
>TRBD2|TRBJ2-7|TRBV25-1|-
CASSEQTGLAGGLEQYF
TGTGCCAGCAGTGAACAAACGGGACTAGCGGGAGGGCTCGAGCAGTACTTC
>-|TRBJ2-1|TRBV20-1|-
CSARSYNEQFF
TGCAGTGCTCGCTCCTACAATGAGCAGTTCTTC
>-|TRBJ2-3|TRBV10-3|-
CAMGRELGWDTQYF
TGTGCCATGGGACGGGAGTTGGGGTGGGATACGCAGTATTTT
>TRBD1|TRBJ2-3|TRBV2|-
CASRRTGEGDTQYF
TGTGCCAGCAGGAGGACAGGGGAGGGGGATACGCAGTATTTT
>-|TRBJ2-7|TRBV30|once
CAWSRGGWTSYEQYF
TGTGCCTGGAGTAGGGGGGGGTGGACATCCTACGAGCAGTACTTC
>-|TRBJ2-3|TRBV7-8|few
CASSPSNTQYF
TGTGCCAGCAGCCCGTCTAATACGCAGTATTTT
>TRBD2|TRBJ2-7|TRBV6-1|-
CASRARTSGAYEQYF
TGTGCCAGCAGAGCAAGGACTAGCGGAGCCTACGAGCAGTACTTC
>-|TRBJ1-4|TRBV6-5|-
CASSSQLEEKLFF
TGTGCCAGCAGTAGCCAGTTGGAGGAAAAACTGTTTTTT
>-|TRBJ2-3|TRBV13|-
CASSPGSLPMYGTDTQYF
TGTGCCAGCAGCCCTGGGAGTTTGCCGATGTACGGCACAGATACGCAGTATTTT
>-|TRBJ2-7|TRBV7-9|-
CSSSLENYEQYF
TGTTCCAGCAGCTTAGAAAACTACGAGCAGTACTTC
>-|TRBJ2-7|TRBV27|-
CASSLRDSYEQYF
TGTGCCAGCAGTTTACGGGATTCCTACGAGCAGTACTTC
>TRBD1|TRBJ1-5|TRBV19|-
CASSRFGDRGNQPQHF
TGTGCCAGTAGTAGATTCGGGGACAGGGGTAATCAGCCCCAGCATTTT
>TRBD1|TRBJ2-7|TRBV5-1|-
CASSLAVWTGRPYEQYF
TGCGCCAGCAGCTTGGCGGTCTGGACAGGCAGACCCTACGAGCAGTACTTC
>TRBD1|TRBJ1-2|TRBV6-5|-
CASSYGTAFGYTF
TGTGCCAGCAGTTACGGGACAGCATTCGGCTACACCTTC
>TRBD2|TRBJ2-1|TRBV19|-
CASSMGLAANEQFF
TGTGCCAGTAGTATGGGACTAGCGGCCAATGAGCAGTTCTTC
>-|TRBJ2-5|TRBV7-3|-
CASSLSPGGETQYF
TGTGCCAGCAGCTTATCCCCCGGAGGGGAGACCCAGTACTTC
>-|TRBJ2-1|TRBV10-3|-
CAISESTPRRDEQFF
TGTGCCATCAGTGAGTCGACGCCGAGGCGAGATGAGCAGTTCTTC
>-|TRBJ1-2|TRBV28|-
CASSPGGGEPYGYTF
TGTGCCAGCAGCCCAGGAGGGGGGGAACCGTATGGCTACACCTTC
>TRBD1|TRBJ2-2|TRBV28|-
CASSSYRGAGELFF
TGTGCCAGCAGTTCTTACAGGGGAGCCGGGGAGCTGTTTTTT
>TRBD2|TRBJ2-7|TRBV7-2|-
CASSERGGTTYYKQYF
TGTGCCAGCAGCGAAAGGGGAGGGACTACGTACTACAAGCAGTACTTC
>-|TRBJ2-7|TRBV28|-
CASSLVATEQYF
TGTGCCAGCAGTTTGGTAGCCACCGAGCAGTACTTC
>TRBD1|TRBJ2-7|TRBV18|-
CASSPGQGNSYEQYF
TGTGCCAGCTCACCGGGACAGGGAAACTCCTACGAGCAGTACTTC
>-|TRBJ2-4|TRBV19|-
CASSPRGMENIQYF
TGTGCCAGTAGCCCAAGAGGTATGGAAAACATTCAGTACTTC
>TRBD1|TRBJ1-2|TRBV9|few
CASSGGQGYGYTF
TGTGCCAGCAGCGGGGGACAGGGCTATGGCTACACCTTC
>TRBD1|TRBJ1-3|TRBV18|-
CASSPPGQGMGNTIYF
TGTGCCAGCTCACCTCCCGGACAGGGAATGGGAAACACCATATATTTT